The rows below give T cell receptor beta chains drawn from one sample of a study of human thymus T cells. Data came from immunoSEQ multiplex PCR; TCRdb stores just in-frame clones and leaves some out. The sample carries roughly 120,000 clones, more than 90% recorded once. The sequenced sample consisted of thymus tissue. Receptors originate from a boy less than two years old with a congenital heart defect but otherwise immunologically healthy. CDR3s include the opening cysteine and the closing phenylalanine or tryptophan.

>TRBV2
CASSEWRGGGNEQFF
>TRBV30
CACPQGGGGQETQYF
>TRBV2
CASSPPGQNYGYTF
>TRBV4-2
CASSQDSAGAWQLAKNIQYF
>TRBV21-1
CASSKGQGSNQPQHF
>TRBV27
CASSRDRGHEQYF
>TRBV6-5
CASSYLGDRGTDTQYF
>TRBV2
CASSEEGWMETEAFF
>TRBV5-6
CASSLVEWAGKGYTF
>TRBV11-1
CASSPSGGGRQNTEAFF
>TRBV6-1
CASSEGRGAAGELFF
>TRBV6-5
CASSYSAGLNYGYTF
>TRBV9
CASSVGRGGNETQYF
>TRBV2
CASSERLAGVKSYNEQFF
>TRBV4-2
CASSPGTASLTDTQYF
>TRBV7-8
CASRTSGSHEQYF
>TRBV27
CASSLGRPNQPQHF
>TRBV2
CASSFIQGNEQYF
>TRBV27
CASRENRGPYGYTF
>TRBV4-3
CASSQTSGGGYEQYF
>TRBV11-3
CASSLTRRSYNEQFF
>TRBV4-1
CASSPRDPNEKLFF
>TRBV28
CASSLWGWAGTEAFF
>TRBV27
CASRGTGKLFF
>TRBV9
CASSPSGGRVGTQYF
>TRBV14
CASSPLQGQGRVNEQYF
>TRBV6-5
CASTGRGGGTDTQYF
>TRBV5-6
CASSQDRPYGYTF
>TRBV27
CASSLAGGDDTQYF
>TRBV7-9
CASSQYQETQYF
>TRBV4-3
CASSQAWEGETQYF
>TRBV6-1
CASSEAVLFSTDTQYF
>TRBV7-2
CASSNSPGQGKENTEAFF
>TRBV27
CASSLGGLTYNEQFF
>TRBV5-5
CASSLARDSSYEQYF
>TRBV19
CASQGYTGGGSGANVLTF
>TRBV7-2
CASRATKGNEQFF
>TRBV14
CASSHYDRPSSYEQYF
>TRBV27
CASSFTRDREGRNTEAFF
>TRBV11-3
CASSLGFALRGSQYTQYF
>TRBV4-1
CASSHRSPTGLSSGNTIYF
>TRBV5-6
CASSPWTATGELFF
>TRBV2
CASIKTGTLPYEQYF
>TRBV5-1
CASRGTSGVYNEQFF
>TRBV6-5
CASSLNEQFF
>TRBV6-5
CASSYGLADTGELFF
>TRBV5-4
CASRPTGGPAKNIQYF
>TRBV4-1
CASSQDDSWNTGELFF
>TRBV4-1
CASRVAGGTGELFF
>TRBV30
CAWSTYGETSGARWETQYF
>TRBV29-1
CSVGGGQGHEQYF
>TRBV7-9
CASSLSGYNSPLHF
>TRBV6-5
CASSSGTLWGQPQHF